The rows below give T cell receptor beta chains drawn from one sample of a study of blood T cell repertoires in COVID-19. The assay was immunoSEQ multiplex PCR, and TCRdb's table has in-frame clones only and misses some. This table holds roughly 220,000 clones, 80% found once. The sequencing sample was made of PBMCs or T cells enriched from blood (not recorded which). These receptor sequences come from a man aged 30-40 years with acute COVID-19. Each CDR3 is given with its conserved first and last residue. The order of the fields is CDR3 protein, CDR3 DNA, V gene, D gene, clone size, J gene. The D gene is left open where the match is weak. Where a row states a size, it is once, few, many or the class of an expanded clone; other rows omit it.

CDR3 protein: CASLTGDRGNQPQHF
CDR3 DNA: TGTGCCAGCTTAACGGGAGACAGGGGAAATCAGCCCCAGCATTTT
V gene: TRBV28
D gene: TRBD1
clone size: -
J gene: TRBJ1-5

CDR3 protein: CASSAGPSTTGELFF
CDR3 DNA: TGTGCCAGCAGCGCGGGCCCTTCAACCACCGGGGAGCTGTTTTTT
V gene: TRBV7-9
D gene: -
clone size: -
J gene: TRBJ2-2

CDR3 protein: CASSQTGGPNNEQFF
CDR3 DNA: TGTGCCAGCAGCCAGACCGGGGGGCCGAACAATGAGCAGTTCTTC
V gene: TRBV5-4
D gene: -
clone size: -
J gene: TRBJ2-1

CDR3 protein: CATSRLVQYNEQFF
CDR3 DNA: TGTGCCACCTCTAGACTGGTCCAATACAATGAGCAGTTCTTC
V gene: TRBV2
D gene: -
clone size: -
J gene: TRBJ2-1

CDR3 protein: CASSLYASGTDTQYF
CDR3 DNA: TGCGCCAGCAGCTTGTACGCTAGTGGCACAGATACGCAGTATTTT
V gene: TRBV5-1
D gene: -
clone size: -
J gene: TRBJ2-3

CDR3 protein: CASISPDRGTFF
CDR3 DNA: TGTGCCAGTATCTCGCCGGACAGGGGAACTTTCTTT
V gene: TRBV19
D gene: TRBD1
clone size: few
J gene: TRBJ1-1

CDR3 protein: CASSLAQGGTSQPQHF
CDR3 DNA: TGTGCCAGCAGCTTAGCCCAGGGAGGGACCTCTCAGCCCCAGCATTTT
V gene: TRBV7-9
D gene: -
clone size: -
J gene: TRBJ1-5

CDR3 protein: CASSYQGKKPQHF
CDR3 DNA: TGCGCCAGCAGTTACCAGGGCAAAAAGCCCCAGCATTTT
V gene: TRBV23-1
D gene: -
clone size: -
J gene: TRBJ1-5

CDR3 protein: CASSTIRDRDSNYGYTF
CDR3 DNA: TGTGCCAGCAGTACTATTCGGGACAGGGATTCTAACTATGGCTACACCTTC
V gene: TRBV28
D gene: TRBD1
clone size: few
J gene: TRBJ1-2

CDR3 protein: CSVPTGIVYEQYF
CDR3 DNA: TGCAGCGTTCCCACAGGTATTGTCTACGAGCAGTACTTC
V gene: TRBV29-1
D gene: -
clone size: many
J gene: TRBJ2-7

CDR3 protein: CASSLLAGRSYGYTF
CDR3 DNA: TGCGCCAGCAGTTTGTTGGCAGGGCGAAGCTATGGCTACACCTTC
V gene: TRBV10-2
D gene: -
clone size: -
J gene: TRBJ1-2

CDR3 protein: CASIPRGEETQYF
CDR3 DNA: TGTGCCAGCATCCCCAGGGGGGAAGAGACCCAGTACTTC
V gene: TRBV6-5
D gene: -
clone size: -
J gene: TRBJ2-5

CDR3 protein: CASSLVGTGRHEQYF
CDR3 DNA: TGTGCCAGCAGCCTGGTAGGGACAGGGAGGCACGAGCAGTACTTC
V gene: TRBV5-4
D gene: TRBD1
clone size: once
J gene: TRBJ2-7

CDR3 protein: CASSFQGQGLRKAFF
CDR3 DNA: TGTGCCAGCAGTTTTCAAGGACAGGGGTTAAGGAAAGCTTTCTTT
V gene: TRBV28
D gene: TRBD1
clone size: -
J gene: TRBJ1-1

CDR3 protein: CASSSFSGADEQYF
CDR3 DNA: TGCGCCAGCAGCAGCTTTAGCGGGGCGGACGAGCAGTACTTC
V gene: TRBV5-1
D gene: TRBD2
clone size: -
J gene: TRBJ2-7

CDR3 protein: CASREVTGDSGNTIYF
CDR3 DNA: TGTGCCAGCAGAGAAGTAACAGGGGACTCTGGAAACACCATATATTTT
V gene: TRBV28
D gene: TRBD1
clone size: -
J gene: TRBJ1-3

CDR3 protein: CASSQSGGRNQPQHF
CDR3 DNA: TGCGCCAGCAGCCAGTCAGGGGGCCGCAATCAGCCCCAGCATTTT
V gene: TRBV4-1
D gene: TRBD1
clone size: -
J gene: TRBJ1-5

CDR3 protein: CASSLNRGFGYTF
CDR3 DNA: TGTGCCAGCAGCTTGAATAGGGGGTTTGGCTACACCTTC
V gene: TRBV5-4
D gene: -
clone size: -
J gene: TRBJ1-2

CDR3 protein: CASSYSGQSQPQHF
CDR3 DNA: TGTGCCAGCAGTTACTCGGGACAGAGTCAGCCCCAGCATTTT
V gene: TRBV6-5
D gene: TRBD1
clone size: -
J gene: TRBJ1-5

CDR3 protein: CASTEMGGTEAFF
CDR3 DNA: TGTGCCAGCACCGAAATGGGAGGCACTGAAGCTTTCTTT
V gene: TRBV25-1
D gene: -
clone size: -
J gene: TRBJ1-1

CDR3 protein: CASSEVEAGYGEPQHF
CDR3 DNA: TGTGCCAGCAGTGAAGTCGAGGCAGGATACGGGGAGCCCCAGCATTTT
V gene: TRBV2
D gene: -
clone size: -
J gene: TRBJ1-5

CDR3 protein: CASSFTDNQPQHF
CDR3 DNA: TGTGCCAGCAGTTTCACAGATAATCAGCCCCAGCATTTT
V gene: TRBV27
D gene: -
clone size: once
J gene: TRBJ1-5

CDR3 protein: CASSSGQFMNTEAFF
CDR3 DNA: TGCGCCAGCAGCTCCGGACAGTTCATGAACACTGAAGCTTTCTTT
V gene: TRBV5-1
D gene: -
clone size: -
J gene: TRBJ1-1

CDR3 protein: CATGQGYGYTF
CDR3 DNA: TGCGCCACCGGACAGGGCTATGGCTACACCTTC
V gene: TRBV5-1
D gene: TRBD1
clone size: -
J gene: TRBJ1-2

CDR3 protein: CASSLRLADADTQYF
CDR3 DNA: TGTGCCAGCAGTTTACGACTAGCTGATGCAGATACGCAGTATTTT
V gene: TRBV5-4
D gene: TRBD2
clone size: -
J gene: TRBJ2-3

CDR3 protein: CASRESGWGTEAFF
CDR3 DNA: TGTGCCAGTAGGGAAAGCGGGTGGGGCACTGAAGCTTTCTTT
V gene: TRBV19
D gene: -
clone size: -
J gene: TRBJ1-1

CDR3 protein: CASSPRTGQETQYF
CDR3 DNA: TGTGCCAGCTCACCAAGGACAGGGCAAGAGACCCAGTACTTC
V gene: TRBV18
D gene: TRBD1
clone size: -
J gene: TRBJ2-5

CDR3 protein: CASSSLQGGGTDTQYF
CDR3 DNA: TGCGCCAGCAGCTCACTTCAGGGAGGCGGCACAGATACGCAGTATTTT
V gene: TRBV5-1
D gene: -
clone size: once
J gene: TRBJ2-3

CDR3 protein: CASSELGRGNSPLHF
CDR3 DNA: TGTGCCAGTAGTGAGCTGGGCAGGGGTAATTCACCCCTCCACTTT
V gene: TRBV19
D gene: -
clone size: -
J gene: TRBJ1-6

CDR3 protein: CASSVTGAGVEAFF
CDR3 DNA: TGTGCCAGCAGCGTTACAGGGGCTGGGGTGGAAGCTTTCTTT
V gene: TRBV9
D gene: TRBD1
clone size: -
J gene: TRBJ1-1

CDR3 protein: CASSLRTDNEKLFF
CDR3 DNA: TGTGCCAGCAGCTTGAGGACAGATAATGAAAAACTGTTTTTT
V gene: TRBV13
D gene: -
clone size: -
J gene: TRBJ1-4

CDR3 protein: CASRWLRGSYEQYF
CDR3 DNA: TGTGCCAGCAGGTGGCTCCGTGGCTCCTACGAGCAGTACTTC
V gene: TRBV2
D gene: -
clone size: -
J gene: TRBJ2-7

CDR3 protein: CASSLVGTGPTGELFF
CDR3 DNA: TGTGCCAGCAGCTTAGTCGGGACAGGGCCCACCGGGGAGCTGTTTTTT
V gene: TRBV7-2
D gene: TRBD1
clone size: -
J gene: TRBJ2-2

CDR3 protein: CAISVQGNEQYF
CDR3 DNA: TGTGCCATCAGCGTCCAGGGTAACGAGCAGTACTTC
V gene: TRBV10-3
D gene: -
clone size: -
J gene: TRBJ2-7

CDR3 protein: CASTATREQYF
CDR3 DNA: TGTGCCAGCACCGCTACTCGGGAGCAGTACTTC
V gene: TRBV11-1
D gene: -
clone size: -
J gene: TRBJ2-7

CDR3 protein: CATSGAPRSGHSLETQYF
CDR3 DNA: TGTGCCACCAGTGGAGCTCCCCGGTCAGGACATTCCCTGGAGACCCAGTACTTC
V gene: TRBV24-1
D gene: -
clone size: -
J gene: TRBJ2-5

CDR3 protein: CASSNGVSDTEAFF
CDR3 DNA: TGTGCCAGCAGCAACGGGGTGAGTGACACTGAAGCTTTCTTT
V gene: TRBV3-1/TRBV3-2
D gene: -
clone size: -
J gene: TRBJ1-1

CDR3 protein: CASSPNPREGNTIYF
CDR3 DNA: TGTGCCAGCAGCCCTAACCCTCGGGAGGGAAACACCATATATTTT
V gene: TRBV27
D gene: -
clone size: -
J gene: TRBJ1-3

CDR3 protein: CASSPRSSGGLETQYF
CDR3 DNA: TGCGCCAGCAGCCCCCGTTCTAGCGGGGGGTTAGAGACCCAGTACTTC
V gene: TRBV5-1
D gene: TRBD2
clone size: -
J gene: TRBJ2-5

CDR3 protein: CASKRDSSYYEQYF
CDR3 DNA: TGTGCCAGCAAAAGGGACAGTTCTTACTACGAGCAGTACTTC
V gene: TRBV6-5
D gene: TRBD1
clone size: once
J gene: TRBJ2-7

CDR3 protein: CSVEDRQGAVF
CDR3 DNA: TGCAGCGTTGAAGATCGACAGGGGGCAGTCTTC
V gene: TRBV29-1
D gene: TRBD1
clone size: -
J gene: TRBJ1-2

CDR3 protein: CASSVDSPNQPQHF
CDR3 DNA: TGTGCCAGTAGTGTGGACAGCCCCAATCAGCCCCAGCATTTT
V gene: TRBV19
D gene: -
clone size: few
J gene: TRBJ1-5

CDR3 protein: CASSVAAGGVRDTQYF
CDR3 DNA: TGTGCCAGCAGCGTAGCTGCGGGGGGAGTCAGAGATACGCAGTATTTT
V gene: TRBV9
D gene: TRBD2
clone size: -
J gene: TRBJ2-3

CDR3 protein: CASSPWWGQGANTEAFF
CDR3 DNA: TGTGCCAGCAGCCCCTGGTGGGGACAGGGGGCGAACACTGAAGCTTTCTTT
V gene: TRBV7-6
D gene: TRBD1
clone size: -
J gene: TRBJ1-1

CDR3 protein: CAISVGLDNEQFF
CDR3 DNA: TGTGCCATCAGTGTGGGACTAGACAATGAGCAGTTCTTC
V gene: TRBV10-3
D gene: TRBD2
clone size: -
J gene: TRBJ2-1

CDR3 protein: CASCFGQQRETEAFF
CDR3 DNA: TGTGCCAGCTGTTTCGGACAGCAGCGAGAAACTGAAGCTTTCTTT
V gene: TRBV2
D gene: -
clone size: -
J gene: TRBJ1-1

CDR3 protein: CSASSAGLSTSLHF
CDR3 DNA: TGCAGTGCTAGTTCTGCGGGACTCTCCACGTCCCTCCACTTT
V gene: TRBV20-1
D gene: -
clone size: -
J gene: TRBJ1-6

CDR3 protein: CASSEALGATDTQYF
CDR3 DNA: TGTGCCAGCAGTGAAGCGCTGGGGGCAACAGATACGCAGTATTTT
V gene: TRBV2
D gene: -
clone size: -
J gene: TRBJ2-3

CDR3 protein: CASSLFATSSYEQYF
CDR3 DNA: TGTGCCAGCAGCTTATTCGCTACGAGCTCCTACGAGCAGTACTTC
V gene: TRBV7-3
D gene: -
clone size: -
J gene: TRBJ2-7

CDR3 protein: CASSLPQNGELFF
CDR3 DNA: TGTGCCAGCAGCCTTCCCCAGAACGGGGAGCTGTTTTTT
V gene: TRBV11-2
D gene: -
clone size: -
J gene: TRBJ2-2

CDR3 protein: CASSLVQGDPQHF
CDR3 DNA: TGTGCCAGCAGCTTAGTGCAGGGCGATCCCCAGCATTTT
V gene: TRBV7-2
D gene: -
clone size: -
J gene: TRBJ1-5

CDR3 protein: CASSYQLTAGYTF
CDR3 DNA: TGCGCCAGCAGCTATCAATTGACAGCTGGCTACACCTTC
V gene: TRBV5-1
D gene: -
clone size: -
J gene: TRBJ1-2

CDR3 protein: CASRTTGGSYGYTF
CDR3 DNA: TGTGCCAGCAGAACAACAGGGGGTAGTTATGGCTACACCTTC
V gene: TRBV6-5
D gene: TRBD1
clone size: -
J gene: TRBJ1-2

CDR3 protein: CASSYSTGGETQYF
CDR3 DNA: TGTGCCAGCAGTTACTCGACCGGGGGGGAGACCCAGTACTTC
V gene: TRBV6-5
D gene: TRBD2
clone size: -
J gene: TRBJ2-5

CDR3 protein: CASSYRRAQGEKLFF
CDR3 DNA: TGCGCCAGCAGCTACCGACGTGCCCAGGGTGAAAAACTGTTTTTT
V gene: TRBV5-1
D gene: -
clone size: -
J gene: TRBJ1-4

CDR3 protein: CATGTENTGELFF
CDR3 DNA: TGCGCCACCGGGACAGAGAACACCGGGGAGCTGTTTTTT
V gene: TRBV10-1
D gene: TRBD1
clone size: few
J gene: TRBJ2-2

CDR3 protein: CASSPGTGSHNEQFF
CDR3 DNA: TGTGCCAGCAGCCCCGGGACAGGGTCGCACAATGAGCAGTTCTTC
V gene: TRBV7-2
D gene: TRBD1
clone size: few
J gene: TRBJ2-1

CDR3 protein: CASSPKGGGDQPQHF
CDR3 DNA: TGTGCCAGCTCACCGAAGGGAGGCGGGGATCAGCCCCAGCATTTT
V gene: TRBV18
D gene: -
clone size: -
J gene: TRBJ1-5

CDR3 protein: CASSPPGQGNQPQHF
CDR3 DNA: TGTGCCAGCAGCCCACCGGGACAGGGAAATCAGCCCCAGCATTTT
V gene: TRBV7-2
D gene: TRBD1
clone size: -
J gene: TRBJ1-5